This is a list of T cell receptor beta chains from one sample in a study of blood T cell repertoires in COVID-19. Produced via immunoSEQ multiplex PCR; TCRdb's table is partial and in-frame only. The sample has about 110,000 clones, approximately 81% seen once. The sequencing input was peripheral blood. Receptors originate from a human donor in a cohort sampled during active COVID-19. CDR3s include the opening cysteine and the closing phenylalanine or tryptophan. Fields, in order: CDR3 length, V gene, clone size, D gene, J gene, CDR3 protein, CDR3 DNA. The D gene is left open where the match is weak. Rows may omit the clone size; those that give it use once, few, many or a size class.

>13|TRBV30|once|NA|TRBJ1-3
CAWDGGVGNTIYF
TGTGCCTGGGACGGGGGTGTTGGAAACACCATATATTTT
>13|TRBV5-5|NA|NA|TRBJ1-2
CASSSGLGFGYTF
TGTGCCAGCAGCTCGGGGTTAGGGTTTGGCTACACCTTC
>15|TRBV27|NA|TRBD2|TRBJ2-3
CASSYGTTLADTQYF
TGTGCCAGCAGTTACGGGACTACCCTAGCAGATACGCAGTATTTT
>15|TRBV7-2|once|TRBD2|TRBJ2-1
CASRGSGRVRDEQFF
TGTGCCAGCAGGGGTAGCGGGAGAGTTAGGGATGAGCAGTTCTTC
>18|TRBV5-4|once|TRBD1|TRBJ2-2
CASSLARRQGVSTGELFF
TGTGCCAGCAGCTTGGCAAGGAGACAGGGGGTATCCACCGGGGAGCTGTTTTTT
>16|TRBV24-1|NA|TRBD2|TRBJ2-1
CATSEPGLAGVSEQFF
TGTGCCACCAGTGAGCCGGGACTAGCGGGAGTGAGTGAGCAGTTCTTC
>16|TRBV11-2|NA|NA|TRBJ2-2
CASSLSPLPGTGELFF
TGTGCCAGCAGCTTAAGTCCCCTCCCGGGCACCGGGGAGCTGTTTTTT
>11|TRBV20-1|once|NA|TRBJ2-5
CSAPVSGAQYF
TGCAGTGCTCCAGTCAGCGGAGCCCAGTACTTC
>13|TRBV25-1|NA|NA|TRBJ1-1
CASSEAGRTEAFF
TGTGCCAGCAGTGAGGCAGGGCGCACTGAAGCTTTCTTT
>14|TRBV27|NA|TRBD1|TRBJ1-1
CASRPDRGLAEAFF
TGTGCCAGCAGACCGGACAGGGGGCTCGCTGAAGCTTTCTTT
>15|TRBV3-1/TRBV3-2|NA|TRBD2|TRBJ2-1
CASSQGLAGDNEQFF
TGTGCCAGCAGCCAAGGACTAGCGGGCGACAATGAGCAGTTCTTC
>13|TRBV10-3|NA|NA|TRBJ2-2
CATGTAGTGELFF
TGTGCCACCGGGACTGCTGGGACCGGGGAGCTGTTTTTT
>16|TRBV6-2/TRBV6-3|NA|NA|TRBJ2-4
CASSYSWGRGKNIQYF
TGTGCCAGCAGTTACTCGTGGGGCAGGGGCAAAAACATTCAGTACTTC
>16|TRBV24-1|NA|TRBD2|TRBJ2-1
CATSDSLRLAIDEQFF
TGTGCCACCAGTGATAGCCTAAGACTAGCGATCGATGAGCAGTTCTTC
>17|TRBV15|NA|TRBD2|TRBJ2-5
CATSRDTASGFRETQYF
TGTGCCACCAGCAGAGATACGGCTAGCGGGTTTAGGGAGACCCAGTACTTC
>15|TRBV7-7|NA|NA|TRBJ1-1
CASSLRRGDGTEAFF
TGTGCCAGCAGCCTCCGACGGGGAGATGGCACTGAAGCTTTCTTT
>14|TRBV20-1|NA|NA|TRBJ2-3
CSASSIGGSDTQYF
TGCAGTGCTAGTTCGATAGGCGGGTCAGATACGCAGTATTTT
>15|TRBV15|NA|TRBD2|TRBJ2-1
CATSRIAGVYNEQFF
TGTGCCACCAGCAGGATAGCGGGTGTATACAATGAGCAGTTCTTC
>15|TRBV28|NA|TRBD1|TRBJ2-7
CASSPQAGGSYEQYF
TGTGCCAGCAGTCCTCAGGCAGGGGGATCCTACGAGCAGTACTTC
>15|TRBV6-5|NA|NA|TRBJ1-6
CASRAPGHMVSPLHF
TGTGCCAGCAGGGCCCCGGGACATATGGTTTCACCCCTCCACTTT
>15|TRBV28|NA|TRBD1|TRBJ2-7
CASTPGTGVLYEQYF
TGTGCCAGCACCCCCGGGACAGGGGTTCTCTACGAGCAGTACTTC
>14|TRBV18|NA|TRBD1|TRBJ1-6
CASSPGQGNSPLHF
TGTGCCAGCTCACCGGGACAGGGTAATTCACCCCTCCACTTT
>14|TRBV10-2|NA|TRBD1|TRBJ1-2
CASSEYTGVSRYTF
TGCGCCAGCAGTGAGTACACAGGGGTGAGTCGGTACACCTTC
>14|TRBV11-2|NA|NA|TRBJ2-3
CASSRGTSTDTQYF
TGTGCCAGCAGCCGCGGGACTAGCACAGATACGCAGTATTTT
>13|TRBV28|once|NA|TRBJ1-2
CATASGDSYGYTF
TGTGCCACCGCCTCAGGTGACAGCTATGGCTACACCTTC
>13|TRBV12-5|NA|NA|TRBJ1-4
CASVPGRPEKLFF
TGTGCTAGTGTCCCCGGCAGGCCCGAAAAACTGTTTTTT
>15|TRBV7-9|NA|TRBD1|TRBJ2-2
CASSRTGVDTGELFF
TGTGCCAGCAGCAGGACAGGGGTGGACACCGGGGAGCTGTTTTTT
>13|TRBV10-3|NA|TRBD1|TRBJ2-1
CAIRGQGADEQFF
TGTGCCATCAGGGGACAGGGGGCCGATGAGCAGTTCTTC
>14|TRBV19|NA|NA|TRBJ2-3
CASSRTGITDTQYF
TGTGCCAGTAGCAGAACAGGGATAACAGATACGCAGTATTTT
>14|TRBV4-2|NA|NA|TRBJ1-4
CASSQGLSDGKLFF
TGTGCCAGCAGCCAAGGATTGAGTGATGGAAAACTGTTTTTT
>14|TRBV6-5|NA|NA|TRBJ1-6
CASSYGGEGSPLHF
TGTGCCAGCAGTTATGGAGGGGAGGGTTCACCCCTCCACTTT
>14|TRBV18|once|NA|TRBJ1-1
CASSSGPRNTEAFF
TGTGCCAGCTCATCAGGGCCGAGGAACACTGAAGCTTTCTTT
>14|TRBV21-1|NA|NA|TRBJ1-3
CASTGGRYGNTIYF
TGTGCCAGCACCGGGGGGCGTTATGGAAACACCATATATTTT
>14|TRBV19|NA|TRBD1|TRBJ1-1
CASSSTGTGTEAFF
TGTGCCAGTAGTTCAACCGGGACAGGGACTGAAGCTTTCTTT
>18|TRBV7-2|NA|TRBD2|TRBJ2-1
CASSLTGSSGIYYNEQFF
TGTGCCAGCAGCTTAACTGGGTCAAGCGGGATATACTACAATGAGCAGTTCTTC
>13|TRBV29-1|NA|NA|TRBJ2-5
CSVPDRLQETQYF
TGCAGCGTTCCAGACAGGCTCCAAGAGACCCAGTACTTC
>15|TRBV27|NA|TRBD2|TRBJ2-5
CASSWTSGSWETQYF
TGTGCCAGCAGTTGGACTAGCGGGAGTTGGGAGACCCAGTACTTC
>13|TRBV18|NA|TRBD1|TRBJ1-1
CASSVDRGTEAFF
TGTGCCAGCTCGGTCGACAGGGGCACTGAAGCTTTCTTT